One and the same sample provided the 2 T cell receptor beta chains below, sequenced in a study of T cells in localized non-small cell lung cancer. Generated by immunoSEQ multiplex PCR, the TCRdb table keeps only in-frame clones and is missing some. The data contain under 150,000 clones, approximately 88% of them singletons. Source: peripheral blood, taken before any cancer treatment. All receptors come from a female donor of 60 years or more with stage I lung adenocarcinoma.

The genes are TRBV11-3 and TRBJ2-2; a weak D match, TRBD2 (6 bases). The CDR3 contains 15 residues. Germline CDR1 is SGHNT and CDR2 is YENEEA. Trimming took off 1 base at V and 8 bases at J, with 14 bases between the two ends. The DNA of the CDR3 is TGTGCCAGCAGCTTAGGGGGACTCACCGTGGGGGAGCTGTTTTTT. Protein: CASSLGGLTVGELFF.

This chain connects TRBV27 to TRBJ1-2; D may be TRBD1 (5 bases). CDR3 size: 15 residues. Germline assignment: CDR1 MNHEY and CDR2 SMNVEV (reference sequence). V was clipped by 5 bases and J by 1 base, with 14 bases between them. CDR3 region: CASSVGTEDNYGYTF. DNA for the CDR3: TGTGCCAGCAGTGTTGGGACGGAGGATAACTATGGCTACACCTTC.